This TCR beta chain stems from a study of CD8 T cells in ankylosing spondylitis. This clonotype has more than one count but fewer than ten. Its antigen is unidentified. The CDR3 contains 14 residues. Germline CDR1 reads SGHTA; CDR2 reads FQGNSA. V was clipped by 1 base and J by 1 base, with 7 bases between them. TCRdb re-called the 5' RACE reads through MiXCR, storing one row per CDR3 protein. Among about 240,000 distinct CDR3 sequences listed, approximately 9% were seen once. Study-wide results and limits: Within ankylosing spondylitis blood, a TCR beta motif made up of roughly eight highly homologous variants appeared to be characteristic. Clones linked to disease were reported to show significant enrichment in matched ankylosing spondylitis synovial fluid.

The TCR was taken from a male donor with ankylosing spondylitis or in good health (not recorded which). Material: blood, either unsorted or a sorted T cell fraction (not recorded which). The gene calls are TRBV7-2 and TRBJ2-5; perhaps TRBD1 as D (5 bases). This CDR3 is CASSLGTFQETQYF. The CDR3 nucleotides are TGTGCCAGCAGCTTAGGGACATTCCAAGAGACCCAGTACTTC.